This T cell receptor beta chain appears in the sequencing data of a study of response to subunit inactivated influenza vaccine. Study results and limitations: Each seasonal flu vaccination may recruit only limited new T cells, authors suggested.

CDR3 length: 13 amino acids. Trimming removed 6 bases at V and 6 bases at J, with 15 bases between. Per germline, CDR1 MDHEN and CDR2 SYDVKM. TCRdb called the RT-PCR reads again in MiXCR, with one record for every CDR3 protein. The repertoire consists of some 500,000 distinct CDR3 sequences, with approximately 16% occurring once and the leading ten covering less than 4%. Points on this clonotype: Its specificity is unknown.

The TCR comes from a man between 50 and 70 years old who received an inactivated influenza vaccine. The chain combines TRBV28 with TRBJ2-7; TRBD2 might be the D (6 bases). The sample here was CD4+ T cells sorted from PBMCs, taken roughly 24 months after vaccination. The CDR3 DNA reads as TGTGCCAGCAGGAACATGGGGGGTCTCGAGCAGTACTTC. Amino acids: CASRNMGGLEQYF.